The entry below gives a single T cell receptor beta chain sequence along with its context. Its binding antigen is unknown. No base quality information exists; no much larger clone differs at one position. From cysteine to phenylalanine, the CDR3 is 14 amino acids long. The entry retains the CDR3 DNA only, 42 bases that are in frame from base 1. Cut back by 3 bases and 2 bases, the V and J ends lie 10 bases apart. As encoded in the germline V gene, CDR1 is SGHRS while CDR2 is YFSETQ. Library preparation used the immunoSEQ multiplex PCR assay. TCR beta CDR3 sequencing was performed on DNA from the cultured, isolated CD4+ T cells. As for the original processing: The analysis removed non-productive TCR sequences, trimmed reads to the CDR3 region, and retained only CDR3s that were 7 or more amino acids long. Antigen-specific clonotypes were identified using the MANAFEST web app by comparison of expansion in peptide wells against reference cultures. Positive clones required FDR<0.05 expansion versus reference and all other wells, odds ratio above 5, and frequency above 0.1% in two replicate wells. Cross-reactive clonotypes were defined as significantly expanded in SARS-CoV-2 spike wells and in at least one common cold coronavirus spike condition. Levenshtein distance calculated with the stringdist R package was used to assess CDR3 similarity, and unrooted trees were constructed with ape in R 3.6.1. TCRdb holds this immuneACCESS table with in-frame rearrangements only. Some clones are missing; in checked studies, unresolved V genes explain under half, and the rest has no known cause. That table furnishes V, J and clone size, whereas the DNA furnished D and trimming. This sample lists 20,000 to 25,000 clones; 60% to 80% were detected once. The top ten clones comprise 7% to 10% of the sample.

To identify antigen-specific CD4+ T cell clonotypes by their expansion, the ViraFEST assay first stimulated PBMC with viral peptide pools and then applied TCR sequencing. After less than eleven days of culture, CD4+ T cells were isolated with the EasySep CD4+ T cell isolation kit. Participants received two doses of either the BNT162b2 or the mRNA-1273 mRNA SARS-CoV-2 vaccine. Negative nucleocapsid antibody results before and after vaccination confirmed that the healthy vaccine recipients had no prior SARS-CoV-2 infection. A few million PBMC per well were cultured with around 10 ug/ml peptides in IMDM containing 5% human AB serum, roughly 9.5 IU/ml IL-2 and gentamicin. On days 3 and 7, half of the culture medium was replaced with fresh IL-2-containing medium. Each peptide stimulation condition was cultured in triplicate wells unless otherwise noted. Using Ficoll-Paque Plus gradient centrifugation, PBMC were separated from whole blood and then either used fresh or cryopreserved at -140C. The overlapping peptide pools covered the spike proteins of SARS-CoV-2 as well as those of the common cold coronaviruses HCoV-NL63, HCoV-OC43 and HCoV-229E. The QIAamp micro DNA kit was used to extract genomic DNA from the cultured CD4+ T cells.

The record originates from a study of vaccination effects on CD4 cells after COVID-19 (dated by TCRdb to 2021 to 2024). Notes on the research overall: Across the study, the median time from the second dose to post-vaccine sampling was 72 days (range 14 to 241). Cultures from other donors in the study were sequenced with the Oncomine TCR Beta short-read assay on an Illumina iSeq 100. In both COVID-19 convalescent patients and infection-naive vaccine recipients, the study compared SARS-CoV-2 spike-specific CD4+ TCR repertoires from before mRNA vaccination with those from after it. Altogether, some ten COVID-19 convalescent patients and several SARS-CoV-2-naive healthy vaccine recipients made up the full study.

General study outcomes and caveats: The study was limited by a small number of convalescent patients, and early post-infection timepoints were lacking. Among healthy vaccine recipients, nearly all vaccine-induced clones were SARS-CoV-2 mono-reactive, and only 1 of 255 was cross-reactive with common cold coronaviruses. At late post-vaccination timepoints, both infection-induced and vaccine-induced clones showed marked clonal contraction, consistent with waning T cell responses.

The source of this sequence is a human donor who received a COVID-19 vaccine. The sequences come from CD4+ T cells from PBMCs cultured with SARS-CoV-2 spike peptides, collected after COVID-19 vaccination. The meaning of the sample's cell subset or site label: SARS-CoV-2 spike overlapping peptide pool stimulation. The rearrangement combines TRBV5-1 with TRBJ2-3, with TRBD2 perhaps the D gene, on 5 matching bases. The CDR3 region has the sequence CASSSPDSTDTQYF. The DNA sequence reads TGCGCCAGCAGCTCACCGGACTCCACAGATACGCAGTATTTT.